This T cell receptor (beta chain) was identified in a study of spatial heterogeneity in lung cancer. Study-level background: Among detected sequences, beta-chain ones consistently exceeded alpha-chain ones in number.

In the case of this clonotype: Its antigen is as yet unknown.

Broader study findings: Tumor mutation count correlated with how many alpha and beta TCRs expanded intratumorally.

Every cDNA TCR molecule received its own unique molecular identifier. TCRdb processed the 5' RACE reads anew with MiXCR; each CDR3 protein has one entry. The profile shows a few thousand distinct CDR3 sequences, approximately 50% of them singletons. Time point indicated: sample taken at primary tumor resection. The roughly 79 donors had untreated early-stage non-small cell lung cancer. In each case, whole RNA from tumor, nontumor lung or frozen PBMC was sequenced unsorted. Sequences were derived from lung tumor tissue, sampled at surgery. The receptor's source is a male donor with early-stage non-small cell lung cancer.

The CDR3 sequence: CASSQTGSALSYEQYF. In nucleotides, the CDR3 is TGTGCCAGCAGCCAGACAGGTAGTGCACTGTCCTACGAGCAGTACTTC. This chain links TRBV11-3 with TRBJ2-7, with a weak D call TRBD1 (6 bases). Germline CDR1 and CDR2: SGHNT and YENEEA. The CDR3 is made up of 16 amino acids. Trimming cost V 5 bases and J 1 base, with 18 bases left between them.